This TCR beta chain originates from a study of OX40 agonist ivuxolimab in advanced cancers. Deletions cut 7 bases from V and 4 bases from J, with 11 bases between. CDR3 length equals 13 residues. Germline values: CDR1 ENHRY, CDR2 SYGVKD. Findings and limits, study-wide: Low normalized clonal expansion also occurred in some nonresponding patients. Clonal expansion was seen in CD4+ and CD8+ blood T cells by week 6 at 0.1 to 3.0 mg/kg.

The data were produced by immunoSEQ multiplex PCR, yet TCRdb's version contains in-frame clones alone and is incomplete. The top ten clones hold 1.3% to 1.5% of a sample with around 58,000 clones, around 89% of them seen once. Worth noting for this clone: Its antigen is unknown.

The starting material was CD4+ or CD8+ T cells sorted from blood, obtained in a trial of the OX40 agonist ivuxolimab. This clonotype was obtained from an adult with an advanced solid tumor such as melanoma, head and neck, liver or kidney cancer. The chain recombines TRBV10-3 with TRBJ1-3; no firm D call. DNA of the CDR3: TGTGCCATCAATTCCCGGTCGGGAAACACCATATATTTT. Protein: CAINSRSGNTIYF.